This T cell receptor (beta chain) was sequenced during a study of blood T cell repertoires in COVID-19. Study-level background: Samples taken during acute and convalescent COVID-19 were collected in the United States, Italy and Spain. T cells, B-cell-depleted T cells, or PBMCs supplied cDNA or gDNA.

In the study's own analysis: From reference gene primer amplification, estimates of nucleated cell counts were derived. Assay used: immunoSEQ multiplex PCR; TCRdb lists only in-frame clones, some missing. The D gene and trimming were derived from the DNA, and the V and J assignments and clone size from that table. The repertoire has about 250,000 clones, 65% to 85% of them found once; the top ten carry 27%. This CDR3 region has 15 residues. V lost 4 bases, J lost 3 bases, and 16 bases lay in between. CDR1 is MNHEY and CDR2 is SVGEGT in the germline V gene. The clonotype was recovered from a man aged 40-49 years with acute or convalescent COVID-19. The sequencing input was peripheral blood. The chain combines TRBV6-2 or TRBV6-3 with TRBJ2-7, with a possible D match to TRBD1 (6 bases). The CDR3, as DNA: TGTGCCAGCAGTTTTGCCGGGACACACCTCTACGAGCAGTACTTC. Its protein is CASSFAGTHLYEQYF.